Listed below are T cell receptor beta chains from one sample, sequenced in a study of cytomegalovirus exposure and HLA in healthy donors. Clones were sequenced by immunoSEQ multiplex PCR, and TCRdb holds only the in-frame ones, with some missing. The sample holds about 94,000 clones, approximately 77% seen once. Sequencing used PBMCs. Source of these receptors: a human donor in good health. Each CDR3 is given without its conserved first and last residue.

V gene	J gene	CDR3 protein
TRBV6-5	TRBJ2-7	ASSQNFEQY
TRBV7-9	TRBJ1-4	ASSLGRGAEEKLF
TRBV6-5	TRBJ2-7	ASSSDRGPPYEQY
TRBV29-1	TRBJ1-1	SVEPQGMRTEAF
TRBV4-3	TRBJ2-3	ASSLLAGGADTQY
TRBV30	TRBJ1-3	AWSPSGNTIY
TRBV19	TRBJ2-1	ASSEGGSSYNEQF
TRBV10-3	TRBJ1-4	AISEFGTNEKLF
TRBV9	TRBJ1-2	ASSVGTRANYGYT
TRBV27	TRBJ1-6	ASSDAGAYNSPLH
TRBV6-5	TRBJ1-1	ASSYSEGMGTEAF
TRBV7-9	TRBJ2-7	ASSGGASMEQY
TRBV18	TRBJ2-2	ASSPPLGGRADNTGELF
TRBV15	TRBJ2-7	ATSGRESIYEQY
TRBV4-3	TRBJ1-2	ASSRQTSGYGYT
TRBV7-9	TRBJ2-7	ASSLRAGEQY
TRBV7-9	TRBJ2-1	ASSFGSGGANEQF
TRBV4-2	TRBJ2-7	ASSQEGGTYEQY
TRBV7-2	TRBJ2-7	ASSFGQGEQY
TRBV7-2	TRBJ1-2	ASSYVGSGEYGYT
TRBV2	TRBJ2-7	ASSRTGVSYEQY
TRBV9	TRBJ2-5	ASSPGTGLPETQY
TRBV5-1	TRBJ2-5	ASSLFLFQETQY
TRBV28	TRBJ1-2	ASSIDRVGGGYT
TRBV15	TRBJ2-7	ATSRARQQVVYEQY
TRBV7-2	TRBJ1-4	ASSYGTGVNEKLF
TRBV28	TRBJ1-2	ASRITSYYGYT
TRBV2	TRBJ1-1	ASRGGTEAF
TRBV28	TRBJ1-2	ASSSLGPTKDNYGYT
TRBV11-3	TRBJ2-7	ASSPAGTGPYEQY
TRBV2	TRBJ2-7	ASSREFGTTYEQY
TRBV6-5	TRBJ2-2	ASSYLGGGSVGELF
TRBV19	TRBJ1-2	ASITPGGGYT
TRBV19	TRBJ1-2	ASSTDINGYT
TRBV10-3	TRBJ1-1	AISFGGNTEAF
TRBV5-5	TRBJ2-5	ASSLAGYQETQY
TRBV4-2	TRBJ1-2	ASSQDSQDNYGYT
TRBV27	TRBJ2-7	ASRGLLDEQY
TRBV5-1	TRBJ1-4	ASSWGQGVTNEKLF
TRBV7-9	TRBJ1-6	ASSPDRPGSPLH
TRBV19	TRBJ1-4	ASSILRDSNEKLF
TRBV2	.	ASSEFEQY
TRBV7-9	TRBJ2-7	ASSWTRGQEAYEQY
TRBV25-1	TRBJ1-1	ASSTPPGQGSKNTEAF